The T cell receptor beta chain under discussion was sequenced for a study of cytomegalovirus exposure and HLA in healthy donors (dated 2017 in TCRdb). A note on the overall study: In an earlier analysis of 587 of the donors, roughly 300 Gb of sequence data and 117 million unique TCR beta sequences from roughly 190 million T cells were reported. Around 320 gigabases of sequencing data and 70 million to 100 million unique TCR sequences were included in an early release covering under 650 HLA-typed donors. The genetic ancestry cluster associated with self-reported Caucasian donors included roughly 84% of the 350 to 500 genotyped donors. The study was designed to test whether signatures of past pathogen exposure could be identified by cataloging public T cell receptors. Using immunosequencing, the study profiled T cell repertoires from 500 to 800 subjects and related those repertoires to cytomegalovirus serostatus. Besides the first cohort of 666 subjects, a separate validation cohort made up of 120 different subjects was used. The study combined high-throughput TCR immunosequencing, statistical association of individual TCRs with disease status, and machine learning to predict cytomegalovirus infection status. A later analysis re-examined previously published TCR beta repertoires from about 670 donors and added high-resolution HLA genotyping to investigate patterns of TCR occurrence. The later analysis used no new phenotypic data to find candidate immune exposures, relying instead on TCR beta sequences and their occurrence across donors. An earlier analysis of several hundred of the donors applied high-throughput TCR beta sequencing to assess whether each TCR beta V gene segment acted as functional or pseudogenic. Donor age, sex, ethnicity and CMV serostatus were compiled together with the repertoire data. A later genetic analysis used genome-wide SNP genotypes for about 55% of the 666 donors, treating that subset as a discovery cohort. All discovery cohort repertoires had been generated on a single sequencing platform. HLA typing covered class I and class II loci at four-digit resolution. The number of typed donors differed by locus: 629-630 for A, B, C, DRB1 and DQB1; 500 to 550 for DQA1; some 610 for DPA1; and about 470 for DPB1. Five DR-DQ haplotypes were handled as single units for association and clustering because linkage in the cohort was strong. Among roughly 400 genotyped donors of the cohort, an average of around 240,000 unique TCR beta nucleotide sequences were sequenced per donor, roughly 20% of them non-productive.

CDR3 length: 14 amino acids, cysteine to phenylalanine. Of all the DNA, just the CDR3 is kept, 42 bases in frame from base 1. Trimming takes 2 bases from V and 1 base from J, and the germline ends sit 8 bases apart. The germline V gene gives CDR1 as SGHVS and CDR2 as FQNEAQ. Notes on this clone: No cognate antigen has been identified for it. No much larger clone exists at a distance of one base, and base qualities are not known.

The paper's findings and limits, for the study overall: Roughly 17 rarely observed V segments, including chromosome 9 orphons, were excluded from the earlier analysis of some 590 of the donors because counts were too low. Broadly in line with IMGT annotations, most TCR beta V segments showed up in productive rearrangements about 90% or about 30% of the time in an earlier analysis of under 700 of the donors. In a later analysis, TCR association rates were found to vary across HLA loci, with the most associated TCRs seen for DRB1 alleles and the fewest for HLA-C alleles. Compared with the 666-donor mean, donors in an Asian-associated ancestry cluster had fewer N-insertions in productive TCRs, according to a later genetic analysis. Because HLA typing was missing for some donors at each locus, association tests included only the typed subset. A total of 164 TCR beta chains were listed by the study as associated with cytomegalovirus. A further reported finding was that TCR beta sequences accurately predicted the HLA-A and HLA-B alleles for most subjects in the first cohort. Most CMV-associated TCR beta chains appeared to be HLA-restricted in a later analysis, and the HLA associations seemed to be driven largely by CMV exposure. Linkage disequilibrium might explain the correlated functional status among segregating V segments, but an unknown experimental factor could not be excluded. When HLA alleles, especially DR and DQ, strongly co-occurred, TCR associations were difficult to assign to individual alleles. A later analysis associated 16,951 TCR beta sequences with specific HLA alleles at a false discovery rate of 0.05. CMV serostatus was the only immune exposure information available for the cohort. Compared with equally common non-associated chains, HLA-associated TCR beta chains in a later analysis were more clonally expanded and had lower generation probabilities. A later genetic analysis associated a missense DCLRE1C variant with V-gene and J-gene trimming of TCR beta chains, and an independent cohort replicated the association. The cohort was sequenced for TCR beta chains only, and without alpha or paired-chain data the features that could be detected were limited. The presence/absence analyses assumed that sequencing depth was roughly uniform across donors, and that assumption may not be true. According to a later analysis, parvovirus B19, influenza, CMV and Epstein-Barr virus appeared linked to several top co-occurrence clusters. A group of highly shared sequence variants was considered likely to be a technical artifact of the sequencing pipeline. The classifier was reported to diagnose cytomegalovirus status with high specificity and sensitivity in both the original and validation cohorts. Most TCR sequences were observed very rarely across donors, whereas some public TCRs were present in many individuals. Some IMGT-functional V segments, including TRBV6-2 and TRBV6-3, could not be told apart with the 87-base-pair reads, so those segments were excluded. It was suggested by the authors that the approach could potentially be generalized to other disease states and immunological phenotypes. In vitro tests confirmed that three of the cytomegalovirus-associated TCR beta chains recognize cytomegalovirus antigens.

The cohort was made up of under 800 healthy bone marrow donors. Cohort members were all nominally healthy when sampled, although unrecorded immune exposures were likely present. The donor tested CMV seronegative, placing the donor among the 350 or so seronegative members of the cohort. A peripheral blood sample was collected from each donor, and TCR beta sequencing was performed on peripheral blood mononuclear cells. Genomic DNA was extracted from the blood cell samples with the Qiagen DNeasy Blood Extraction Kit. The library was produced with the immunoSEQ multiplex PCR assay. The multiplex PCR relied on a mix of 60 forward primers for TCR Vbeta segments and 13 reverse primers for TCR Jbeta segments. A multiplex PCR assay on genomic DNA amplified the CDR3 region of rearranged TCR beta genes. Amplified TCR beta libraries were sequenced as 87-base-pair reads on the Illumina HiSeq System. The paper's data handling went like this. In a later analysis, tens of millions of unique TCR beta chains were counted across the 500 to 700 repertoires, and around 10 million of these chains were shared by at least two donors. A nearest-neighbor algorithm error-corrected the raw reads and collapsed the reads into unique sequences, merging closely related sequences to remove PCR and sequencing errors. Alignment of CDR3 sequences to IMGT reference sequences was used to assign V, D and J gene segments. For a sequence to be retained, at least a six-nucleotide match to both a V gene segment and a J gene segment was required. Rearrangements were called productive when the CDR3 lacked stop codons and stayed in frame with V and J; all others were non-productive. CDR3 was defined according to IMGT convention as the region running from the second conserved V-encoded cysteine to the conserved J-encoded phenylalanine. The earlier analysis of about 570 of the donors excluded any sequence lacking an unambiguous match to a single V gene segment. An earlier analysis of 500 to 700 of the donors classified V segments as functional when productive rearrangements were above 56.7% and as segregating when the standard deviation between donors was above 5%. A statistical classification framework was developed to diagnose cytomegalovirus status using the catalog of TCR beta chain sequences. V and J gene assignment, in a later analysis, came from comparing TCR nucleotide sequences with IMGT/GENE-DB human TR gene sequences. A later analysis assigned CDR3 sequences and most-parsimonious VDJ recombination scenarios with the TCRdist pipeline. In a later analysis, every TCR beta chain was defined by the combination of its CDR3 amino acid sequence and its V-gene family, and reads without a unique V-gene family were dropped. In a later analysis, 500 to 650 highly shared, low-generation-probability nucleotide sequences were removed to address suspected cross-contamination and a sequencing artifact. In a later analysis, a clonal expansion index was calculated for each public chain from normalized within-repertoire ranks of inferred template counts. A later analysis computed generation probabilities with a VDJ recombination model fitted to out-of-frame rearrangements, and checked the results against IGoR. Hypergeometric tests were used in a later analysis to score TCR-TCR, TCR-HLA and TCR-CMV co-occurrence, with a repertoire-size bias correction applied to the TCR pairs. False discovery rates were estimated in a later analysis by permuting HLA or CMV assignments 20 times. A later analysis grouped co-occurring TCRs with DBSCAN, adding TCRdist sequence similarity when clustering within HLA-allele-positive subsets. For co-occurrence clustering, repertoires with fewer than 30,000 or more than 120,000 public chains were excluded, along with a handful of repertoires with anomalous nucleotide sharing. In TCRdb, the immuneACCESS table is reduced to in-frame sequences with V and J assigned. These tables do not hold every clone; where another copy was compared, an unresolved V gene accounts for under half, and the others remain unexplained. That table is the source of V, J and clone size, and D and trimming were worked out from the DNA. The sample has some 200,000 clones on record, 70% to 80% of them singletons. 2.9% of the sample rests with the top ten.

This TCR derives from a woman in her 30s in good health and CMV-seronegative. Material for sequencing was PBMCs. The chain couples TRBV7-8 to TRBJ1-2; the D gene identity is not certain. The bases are TGTGCCAGCAGCTTACAATGGCTTAACTATGGCTACACCTTC. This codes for CASSLQWLNYGYTF.